Each of the 26 T cell receptor beta chains below was sequenced from the same sample in a study of T cells in Graves' hyperthyroidism and ophthalmopathy. Regions amplified from RNA transcripts were the TCR beta CDR3 regions. The HTBI set primed first-round TCR CDR3 RT-PCR. TCRdb re-derived calls from the multiplex PCR reads in MiXCR, one entry per CDR3 protein. There are some 360,000 distinct CDR3 sequences in the sample; over 15% occur only once, and around 15% lies in the top ten. Sequencing used blood. The receptors originated from a middle-aged woman with Graves' ophthalmopathy.

The J gene is TRBJ2-7, the V gene TRBV7-9, with a possible D match to TRBD1 (7 bases). Trimming took off 1 base at V and 4 bases at J, with 14 bases between the two ends. The CDR3 spans 15 residues. Per the germline V gene, CDR1 is SEHNR and CDR2 is FQNEAQ (reference sequence). This CDR3 is CASSLGTTGRYEQYF. In DNA form, the CDR3 reads TGTGCCAGCAGCTTAGGGACGACAGGGAGGTACGAGCAGTACTTC.

There are many counts of this clonotype. The chain's CDR3 is CSGIGSGRETQYF. The DNA of the CDR3 is TGCAGTGGGATTGGGAGCGGGAGAGAGACCCAGTACTTC. The chain uses TRBV20-1 and TRBJ2-5, with TRBD2 matching 8 bases. Trimming cost V 7 bases and J 4 bases; bases outside gene matches: 8. This CDR3 region has 13 residues. Germline assignment: CDR1 DFQATT and CDR2 SNEGSKA (reference sequence).

This clonotype was picked up many times. This rearrangement joins TRBV6-5 to TRBJ2-5; D call uncertain. CDR1 is MNHEY, CDR2 SVGAGI, per germline. The CDR3 covers 13 residues. V lost 2 bases and J 4 bases, leaving 8 bases between the germline ends. CDR3 sequence (DNA): TGTGCCAGCAGTTACGCAGCAGGAGAGACCCAGTACTTC. Protein product: CASSYAAGETQYF.

This clonotype was picked up many times. The chain combines TRBV15 with TRBJ2-7, with D maybe TRBD1 (5 bases). The germline gives CDR1 LNHNV, CDR2 YYDKDF (reference sequence). The CDR3 contains 14 residues. Trimming left V 0 bases short and J 3 bases short, with 9 bases between. As DNA, the CDR3 is TGTGCCACCAGCAGAGACTCAGGGCGCTACGAGCAGTACTTC. Its protein product is CATSRDSGRYEQYF.

This clonotype was observed many times. J is TRBJ2-2 and V is TRBV19, with 7 bases lining up with TRBD1. The CDR3 runs 15 residues. V lost 3 bases and J lost 3; bases outside the gene matches: 4. CDR1 and CDR2 (germline): LNHDA, SQIVND (reference sequence). The CDR3 DNA reads TGTGCCAGTAGTATGACAGGGCGTTACACCGGGGAGCTGTTTTTT. The encoded protein is CASSMTGRYTGELFF.

This clonotype was counted at least ten times. CDR3 region: CASSWDRGRGGYTF. The CDR3 region has the DNA TGTGCCAGCAGCTGGGACAGGGGGCGAGGAGGCTACACCTTC. V is TRBV6-1 and J is TRBJ1-2; TRBD1 aligns across 12 bases. The CDR3 extends over 14 amino acids. V shed 6 bases, J shed 8 bases, and the junction held 7 bases outside the gene matches. Germline CDR1 and CDR2: MNHNS and SASEGT.

This clonotype was recorded many times. The chain carries TRBV19 and TRBJ1-1; D might be TRBD1 (5 bases). Trimming removed 5 bases from V and 10 bases from J, with 23 bases in between. In germline, CDR1 is LNHDA, CDR2 SQIVND (reference sequence). The CDR3 is 15 amino acids. CDR3 loop: CASSSSAGKGARAFF. CDR3 sequence (DNA): TGTGCCAGTAGTTCCAGCGCAGGGAAAGGGGCTAGAGCTTTCTTT.

The chain is built from TRBV19 and TRBJ1-5; D not resolved. The germline V and J ends were trimmed by 10 bases and 3 bases, with 13 bases remaining between them. The CDR3 loop spans 13 amino acids. Germline-derived CDR1 and CDR2 are LNHDA and SQIVND (reference sequence). The CDR3, as DNA: TGTGCCACCAAAGATGCCCCCAATCAGCCCCAGCATTTT. It codes for CATKDAPNQPQHF.

This clonotype was counted at least ten times. The chain is built from TRBV18 and TRBJ1-2; D is ambiguous. The CDR3 is 13 residues long. V shed 8 bases and J shed 2 bases, with 12 bases lying between them. CDR1 and CDR2 (germline): KGHSH, LQKENI. The CDR3 reads CASLPGGNYGYTF. In nucleotides, the CDR3 is TGTGCCAGCCTACCCGGCGGGAACTATGGCTACACCTTC. Complete variable domain (other parts from reference TRBV18 and TRBJ1-2): NAGVMQNPRHLVRRRGQEARLRCSPMKGHSHVYWYRQLPEEGLKFMVYLQKENIIDESGMPKERFSAEFPKEGPSILRIQQVVRGDSAAYFCASLPGGNYGYTFGSGTRLTVV.

This chain uses TRBV15 with TRBJ1-2, with D possibly being TRBD1 (6 bases). The CDR3 spans 15 residues. Trimming left V 1 base short and J 4 bases short, with 13 bases between. The germline V gene encodes CDR1 LNHNV and CDR2 YYDKDF (reference sequence). Here the CDR3 reads CATSRGDTGRYGYTF. The CDR3 DNA follows: TGTGCCACCAGCAGAGGAGATACAGGGCGCTATGGCTACACCTTC.

The V call is TRBV9, the J call TRBJ2-2; D remains ambiguous. The germline V and J ends were trimmed by 1 base and 1 base, with 5 bases remaining between them. Germline V gene data show CDR1 as SGDLS and CDR2 as YYNGEE. The CDR3 runs to 14 residues. CDR3 region: CASSVYRNTGELFF. The CDR3 nucleotides are TGTGCCAGCAGCGTATACAGGAACACCGGGGAGCTGTTTTTT. Full variable domain (missing parts from reference TRBV9 and TRBJ2-2): DSGVTQTPKHLITATGQRVTLRCSPRSGDLSVYWYQQSLDQGLQFLIQYYNGEERAKGNILERFSAQQFPDLHSELNLSSLELGDSALYFCASSVYRNTGELFFGEGSRLTVL.

This clonotype occurred many times. This sequence joins TRBV12-3 or TRBV12-4 and TRBJ1-5, with a tentative D call TRBD1 (5 bases). The CDR3 runs 15 residues. The ends were cut back, 2 bases at V and 2 bases at J, with 10 bases in the middle. The CDR3 spells CASSLRGVGNQPQHF. DNA for the CDR3: TGTGCCAGCAGTTTACGGGGCGTCGGCAATCAGCCCCAGCATTTT.

This clonotype has at least ten counts. The V call is TRBV10-3, the J call TRBJ2-7; 9 bases map to TRBD1. This CDR3 is built from 14 residues. Trimming at V came to 10 bases and at J to 2 bases, leaving 9 bases not matched to a gene. Germline V lookup: CDR1 ENHRY, CDR2 SYGVKD. The CDR3 sequence: CATRGGDRAYEQYF. In nucleotides, the CDR3 is TGTGCCACCAGGGGCGGGGACAGGGCCTACGAGCAGTACTTC.

This clonotype was counted only a few times. V usage is TRBV7-2 and J usage is TRBJ2-7; 11 bases are shared with TRBD2. This CDR3 comprises 14 residues. V was pared by 5 bases and J by 4 bases, with 4 bases of the junction left unmatched. Germline CDR1 reads SGHTA; CDR2 reads FQGNSA. The CDR3 protein is CASSGTSGIYEQYF. The CDR3 coding sequence is TGTGCCAGCAGCGGGACTAGCGGAATTTACGAGCAGTACTTC.

This clonotype was detected ten times or more. This sequence joins TRBV5-1 and TRBJ2-7; possibly TRBD1 for D (6 bases). V was clipped by 4 bases and J by 3 bases, with 14 bases between them. The CDR3 totals 14 residues. Germline CDR1 reads SGHRS; CDR2 reads YFSETQ. The CDR3 bases are TGCGCCAGCAGCCCGGACAGAGATAACTACGAGCAGTACTTC. It codes for CASSPDRDNYEQYF.

This clonotype was picked up many times. The gene calls are TRBV6-1 and TRBJ2-2; the match to TRBD1 covers 9 bases. Germline V gives CDR1 MNHNS, CDR2 SASEGT. V gave up 6 bases and J gave up 5 bases; unmatched junction bases: 7. CDR3 size: 15 residues. The CDR3 loop is CASRTGQGLTGELFF. Here the CDR3 DNA reads TGTGCCAGCAGGACGGGACAGGGTTTGACCGGGGAGCTGTTTTTT.

This clonotype was recorded at least ten times. The rearrangement joins TRBV6-5 to TRBJ1-2; D remains ambiguous. Trimming stripped 4 bases from V and 8 bases from J, with 11 bases between. The germline CDR1 and CDR2 sequences are MNHEY and SVGAGI. The CDR3 runs to 12 residues. CDR3 region: CASSSSGRGYTF. The CDR3 bases are TGTGCCAGCAGTTCCTCGGGGAGGGGCTACACCTTC.

Many counts were recorded for this clonotype. This sequence joins TRBV7-2 and TRBJ1-1; 8 bases agree with TRBD1. The CDR3 has 13 residues. Germline loops: CDR1 SGHTA, CDR2 FQGNSA. V shed 3 bases and J 12 bases; nucleotides not matched to a gene: 9. Here the CDR3 DNA reads TGTGCCAGCAGCTTTCGGCAGGGGGCTCACTCTTTCTTT. Its protein is CASSFRQGAHSFF. Variable domain in full (rest from reference TRBV7-2 and TRBJ1-1): GAGVSQSPSNKVTEKGKDVELRCDPISGHTALYWYRQSLGQGLEFLIYFQGNSAPDKSGLPSDRFSAERTGGSVSTLTIQRTQQEDSAVYLCASSFRQGAHSFFGQGTRLTVV.

This clonotype was seen ten or more times. The chain combines TRBV27 with TRBJ2-7; D may be TRBD2 (6 bases). Trimming took off 6 bases at V and 0 bases at J, with 15 bases between the two ends. The CDR3 consists of 15 residues. Germline loops: CDR1 MNHEY, CDR2 SMNVEV (reference sequence). CDR3 sequence: CASRREALASYEQYF. The CDR3 coding sequence is TGTGCCAGCAGAAGGGAGGCCCTCGCCTCCTACGAGCAGTACTTC.

This clonotype was recorded a few times. A much larger clone differs by one base, so this may be a read error. This sequence joins TRBV11-2 and TRBJ1-2; no firm D call. The CDR3 sequence is 12 residues long. CDR1 and CDR2 from the germline V gene are SGHAT and FQNNGV. Trimming removed 2 bases at V and 6 bases at J, with 7 bases between. The CDR3 sequence is CASSLSADGYTF. DNA of the CDR3: TGTGCCAGCAGCTTAAGCGCAGATGGCTACACCTTC.

The count of this clonotype is one. The chain has TRBV6-5 and TRBJ1-1, with D unclear. Between the trimmed V and J ends, which lost 3 bases and 1 base, there was a span of 12 bases. Germline-derived CDR1 and CDR2 are MNHEY and SVGAGI. CDR3 length: 15 amino acids. In nucleotides, the CDR3 is TGTGCCAGCAGTTATATTACCAGTCCGAACACTGAAGCTTTCTTT. It specifies CASSYITSPNTEAFF.

Ten or more counts support this clonotype. This chain connects TRBV15 to TRBJ2-5; 7 bases match TRBD1. The V gene's germline CDR1 is LNHNV and CDR2 YYDKDF (reference sequence). The CDR3 runs 15 residues. V lost 5 bases and J lost 2; bases outside the gene matches: 8. The CDR3: CATSGDSISQETQYF. The CDR3 DNA reads as TGTGCCACCAGCGGGGACAGTATATCACAAGAGACCCAGTACTTC.

Ten or more counts support this clonotype. The J gene is TRBJ1-1, the V gene TRBV4-1; 7 bases agree with TRBD1. Germline lookup yields CDR1 MGHRA and CDR2 YSYEKL. Germline trimming cut 1 base from V and 3 bases from J; bases unmatched to any gene: 2. The CDR3 is 14 amino acids. The CDR3 here is CASSQGDRHTEAFF. CDR3 in DNA: TGCGCCAGCAGCCAAGGGGACAGACACACTGAAGCTTTCTTT.

This clonotype has ten or more counts. The genes are TRBV6-5 and TRBJ1-3, with D possibly being TRBD1 (5 bases). The CDR3 length is 17 residues. CDR1 is MNHEY, CDR2 SVGAGI, per germline. The V and J ends lost 4 bases and 0 bases respectively, with 16 bases between them. CDR3 amino acids: CASSLSGTRGSGNTIYF. DNA of the CDR3: TGTGCCAGCAGTTTATCCGGGACGCGGGGCTCTGGAAACACCATATATTTT.

This clonotype was seen more than once but under ten times. The chain couples TRBV7-9 to TRBJ1-1; D call uncertain. The CDR3 length is 14 residues. Between the trimmed V and J ends, which lost 5 bases and 5 bases, there was a span of 15 bases. Germline V gene sequence: CDR1 SEHNR, CDR2 FQNEAQ (reference sequence). DNA of the CDR3: TGTGCCAGCAGCCCGTTCGCGGGGAGTACTGAAGCTTTCTTT. Amino acids: CASSPFAGSTEAFF.

This chain connects TRBV28 to TRBJ2-7, with TRBD2 matching over 9 bases. The V gene's germline CDR1 is MDHEN and CDR2 SYDVKM. This CDR3 region has 14 residues. V gave up 5 bases and J gave up 4 bases; unmatched junction bases: 6. This CDR3 is CASSDSGRSYEQYF. As DNA, the CDR3 is TGTGCCAGCAGTGATAGCGGGAGATCGTACGAGCAGTACTTC.